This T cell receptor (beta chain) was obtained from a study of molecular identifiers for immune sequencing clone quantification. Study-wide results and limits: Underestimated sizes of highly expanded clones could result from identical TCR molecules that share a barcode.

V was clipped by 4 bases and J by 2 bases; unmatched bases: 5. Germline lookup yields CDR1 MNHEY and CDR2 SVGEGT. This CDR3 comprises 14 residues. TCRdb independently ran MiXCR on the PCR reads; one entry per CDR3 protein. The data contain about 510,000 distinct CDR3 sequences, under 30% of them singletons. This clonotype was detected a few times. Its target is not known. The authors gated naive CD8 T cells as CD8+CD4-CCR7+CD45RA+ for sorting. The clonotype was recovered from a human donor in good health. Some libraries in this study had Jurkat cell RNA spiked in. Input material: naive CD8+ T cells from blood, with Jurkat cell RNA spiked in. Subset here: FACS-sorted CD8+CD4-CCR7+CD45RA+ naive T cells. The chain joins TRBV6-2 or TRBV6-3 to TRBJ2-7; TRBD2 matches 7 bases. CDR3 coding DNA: TGTGCCAGCAGTTTTGCGGGAGTGGCCTACGAGCAGTACTTC. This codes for CASSFAGVAYEQYF.